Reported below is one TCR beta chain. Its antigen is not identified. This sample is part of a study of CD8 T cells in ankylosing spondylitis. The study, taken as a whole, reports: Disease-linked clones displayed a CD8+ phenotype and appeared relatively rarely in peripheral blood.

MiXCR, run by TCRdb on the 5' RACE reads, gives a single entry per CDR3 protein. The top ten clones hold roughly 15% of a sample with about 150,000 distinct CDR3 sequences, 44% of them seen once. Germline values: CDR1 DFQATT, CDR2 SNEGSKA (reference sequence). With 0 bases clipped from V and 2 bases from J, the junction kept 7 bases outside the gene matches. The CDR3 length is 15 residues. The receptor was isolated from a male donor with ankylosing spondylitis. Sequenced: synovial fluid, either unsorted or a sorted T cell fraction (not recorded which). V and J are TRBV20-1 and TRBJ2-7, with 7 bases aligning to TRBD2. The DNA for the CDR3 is TGCAGTGCTAGAGATCCGGCGGGAGAAGCCTACGAGCAGTACTTC. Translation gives CSARDPAGEAYEQYF.